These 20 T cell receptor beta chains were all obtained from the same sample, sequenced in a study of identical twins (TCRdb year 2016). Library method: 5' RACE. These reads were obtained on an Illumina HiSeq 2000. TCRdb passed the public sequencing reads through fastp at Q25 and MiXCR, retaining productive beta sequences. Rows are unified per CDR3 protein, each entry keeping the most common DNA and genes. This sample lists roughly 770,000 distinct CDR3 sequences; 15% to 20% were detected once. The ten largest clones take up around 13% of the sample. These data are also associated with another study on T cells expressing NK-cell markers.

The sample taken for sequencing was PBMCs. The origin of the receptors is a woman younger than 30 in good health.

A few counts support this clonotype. The CDR3 DNA sequence: TGTGCCAGCAGTCCACCAGGCCTAGCGGGGATGGATACGCAGTATTTT. Its protein product is CASSPPGLAGMDTQYF. The V call is TRBV6-1, the J call TRBJ2-3, with 9 bases identical to TRBD2. Trimming at V came to 5 bases and at J to 6 bases, leaving 12 bases not matched to a gene. Germline assignment: CDR1 MNHNS and CDR2 SASEGT. This CDR3 is built from 16 residues.

CDR3 loop: CASTRTEVNTEAFF. In DNA, the CDR3 is TGTGCCAGTACCCGGACAGAAGTGAACACTGAAGCTTTCTTT. The chain recombines TRBV19 with TRBJ1-1; possible D gene TRBD1, 6 bases. Germline V CDR1 and CDR2: LNHDA, SQIVND (reference sequence). This CDR3 is built from 14 residues. Trimming cost V 7 bases and J 0 bases, with 12 bases left between them.

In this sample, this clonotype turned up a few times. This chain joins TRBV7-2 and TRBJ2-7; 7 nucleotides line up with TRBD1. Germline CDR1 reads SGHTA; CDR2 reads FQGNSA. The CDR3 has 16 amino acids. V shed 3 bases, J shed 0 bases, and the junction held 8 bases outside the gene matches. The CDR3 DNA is TGTGCCAGCAGCTTTCTGACAGGGCATGTCTCCTACGAGCAGTACTTC. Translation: CASSFLTGHVSYEQYF.

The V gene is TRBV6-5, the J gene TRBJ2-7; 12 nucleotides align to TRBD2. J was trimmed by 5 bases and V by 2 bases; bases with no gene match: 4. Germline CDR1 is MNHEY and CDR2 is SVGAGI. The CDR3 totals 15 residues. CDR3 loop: CASSYGLAGPNEQYF. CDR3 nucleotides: TGTGCCAGCAGTTACGGACTAGCGGGACCGAACGAGCAGTACTTC.

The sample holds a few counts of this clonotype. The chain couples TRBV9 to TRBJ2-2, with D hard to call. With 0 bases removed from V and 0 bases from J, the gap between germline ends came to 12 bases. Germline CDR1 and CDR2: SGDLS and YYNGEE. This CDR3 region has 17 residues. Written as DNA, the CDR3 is TGTGCCAGCAGCGTAGGGTTGGGATTGACGAACACCGGGGAGCTGTTTTTT. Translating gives CASSVGLGLTNTGELFF.

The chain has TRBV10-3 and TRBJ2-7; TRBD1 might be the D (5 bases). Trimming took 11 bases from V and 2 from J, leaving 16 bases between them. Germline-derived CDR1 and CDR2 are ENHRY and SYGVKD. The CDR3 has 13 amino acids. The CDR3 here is CAVRGHSTYEQYF. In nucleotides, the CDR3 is TGTGCCGTTAGAGGACATTCCACCTACGAGCAGTACTTC.

The CDR3 DNA reads as TGTGCCAGTAGGCGACAGGGGGCCAACAATGAGCAGTTCTTC. It specifies CASRRQGANNEQFF. The chain is built from TRBV19 and TRBJ2-1; 10 bases fit TRBD1. Germline V gene sequence: CDR1 LNHDA, CDR2 SQIVND (reference sequence). This CDR3 is built from 14 residues. With V trimmed by 6 bases and J by 5 bases, 4 bases remained unmatched.

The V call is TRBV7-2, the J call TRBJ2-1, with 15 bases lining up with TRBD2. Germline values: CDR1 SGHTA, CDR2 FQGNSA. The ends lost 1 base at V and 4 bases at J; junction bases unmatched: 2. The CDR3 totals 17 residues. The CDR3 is CASSLVGTSGGYNEQFF. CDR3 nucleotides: TGTGCCAGCAGCTTAGTAGGGACTAGCGGGGGGTACAATGAGCAGTTCTTC.

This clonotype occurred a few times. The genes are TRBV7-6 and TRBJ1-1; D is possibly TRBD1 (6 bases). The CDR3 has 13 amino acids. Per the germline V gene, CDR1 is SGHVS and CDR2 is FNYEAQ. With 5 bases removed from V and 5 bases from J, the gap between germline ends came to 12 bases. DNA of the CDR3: TGTGCCAGCAGCCCCCCACAGGGAACTGAAGCTTTCTTT. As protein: CASSPPQGTEAFF.

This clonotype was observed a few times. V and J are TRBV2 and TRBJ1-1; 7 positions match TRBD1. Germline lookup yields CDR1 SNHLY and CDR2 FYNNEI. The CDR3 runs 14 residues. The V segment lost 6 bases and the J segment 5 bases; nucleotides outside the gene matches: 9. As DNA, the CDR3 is TGTGCCAGCAGGGCAGGGGGTTCCTTTACTGAAGCTTTCTTT. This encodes CASRAGGSFTEAFF.

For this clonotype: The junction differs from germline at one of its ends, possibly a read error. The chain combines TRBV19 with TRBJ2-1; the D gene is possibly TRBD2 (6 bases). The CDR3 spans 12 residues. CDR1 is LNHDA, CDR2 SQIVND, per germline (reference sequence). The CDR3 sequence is CASSMSGGARVF. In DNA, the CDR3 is TGTGCCAGTAGTATGTCGGGCGGGGCACGCGTCTTC.

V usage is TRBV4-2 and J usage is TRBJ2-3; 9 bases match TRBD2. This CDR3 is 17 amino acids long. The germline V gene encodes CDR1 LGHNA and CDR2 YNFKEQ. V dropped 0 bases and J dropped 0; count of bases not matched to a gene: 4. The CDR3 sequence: CASSQEGSGGSTDTQYF. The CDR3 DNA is TGTGCCAGCAGCCAAGAGGGAAGCGGGGGGAGCACAGATACGCAGTATTTT.

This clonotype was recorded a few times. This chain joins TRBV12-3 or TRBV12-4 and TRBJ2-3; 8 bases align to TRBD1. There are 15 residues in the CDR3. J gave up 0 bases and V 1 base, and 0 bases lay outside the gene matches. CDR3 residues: CASSLGTGSTDTQYF. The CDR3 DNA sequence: TGTGCCAGCAGTTTAGGGACAGGGAGCACAGATACGCAGTATTTT.

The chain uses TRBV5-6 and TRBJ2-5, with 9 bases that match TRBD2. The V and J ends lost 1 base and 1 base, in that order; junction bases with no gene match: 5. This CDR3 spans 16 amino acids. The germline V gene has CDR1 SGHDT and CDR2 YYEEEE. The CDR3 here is CASSLRASGTQETQYF. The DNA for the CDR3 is TGTGCCAGCAGCTTGAGGGCTAGCGGGACCCAAGAGACCCAGTACTTC.

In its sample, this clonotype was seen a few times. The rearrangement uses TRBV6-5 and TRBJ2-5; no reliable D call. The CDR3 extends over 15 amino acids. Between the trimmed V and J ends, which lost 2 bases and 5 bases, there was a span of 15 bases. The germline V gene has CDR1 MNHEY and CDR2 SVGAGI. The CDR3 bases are TGTGCCAGCAGTTACCTGAGTCGCAGGCTGGAGACCCAGTACTTC. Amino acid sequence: CASSYLSRRLETQYF.

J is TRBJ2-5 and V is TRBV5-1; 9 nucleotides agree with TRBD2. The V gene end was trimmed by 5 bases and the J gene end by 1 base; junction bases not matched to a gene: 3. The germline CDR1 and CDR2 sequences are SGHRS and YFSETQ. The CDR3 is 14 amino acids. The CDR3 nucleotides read TGCGCCAGCAGACGACTAGCGGTCCAAGAGACCCAGTACTTC. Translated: CASRRLAVQETQYF.

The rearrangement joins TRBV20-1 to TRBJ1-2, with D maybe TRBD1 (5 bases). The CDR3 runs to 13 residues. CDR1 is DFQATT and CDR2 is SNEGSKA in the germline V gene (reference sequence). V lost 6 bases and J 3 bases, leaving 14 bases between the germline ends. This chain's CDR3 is CSASREIDYGYTF. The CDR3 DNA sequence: TGCAGTGCGAGCAGGGAGATAGACTATGGCTACACCTTC.

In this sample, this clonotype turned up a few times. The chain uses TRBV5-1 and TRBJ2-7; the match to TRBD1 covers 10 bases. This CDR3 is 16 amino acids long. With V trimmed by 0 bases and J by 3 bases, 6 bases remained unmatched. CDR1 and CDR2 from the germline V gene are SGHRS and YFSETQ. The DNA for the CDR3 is TGCGCCAGCAGCTTGGCCCCGGACAGGGGGTTCTACGAGCAGTACTTC. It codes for CASSLAPDRGFYEQYF. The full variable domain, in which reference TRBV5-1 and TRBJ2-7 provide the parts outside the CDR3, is KAGVTQTPRYLIKTRGQQVTLSCSPISGHRSVSWYQQTPGQGLQFLFEYFSETQRNKGNFPGRFSGRQFSNSRSEMNVSTLELGDSALYLCASSLAPDRGFYEQYFGPGTRLTVT.

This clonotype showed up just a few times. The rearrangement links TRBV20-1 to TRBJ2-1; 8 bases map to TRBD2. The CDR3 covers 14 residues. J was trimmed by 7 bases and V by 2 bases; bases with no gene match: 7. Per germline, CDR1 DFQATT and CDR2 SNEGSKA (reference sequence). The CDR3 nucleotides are TGCAGTGCTAGAATCCTCGGGGGGGGGAATGAGCAGTTCTTC. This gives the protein CSARILGGGNEQFF.

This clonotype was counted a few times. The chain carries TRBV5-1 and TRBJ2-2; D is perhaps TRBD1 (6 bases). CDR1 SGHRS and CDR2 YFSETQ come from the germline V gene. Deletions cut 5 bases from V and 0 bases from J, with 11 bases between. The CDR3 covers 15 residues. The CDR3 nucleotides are TGCGCCAGCAGAGGGACACAGACGAACACCGGGGAGCTGTTTTTT. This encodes CASRGTQTNTGELFF.